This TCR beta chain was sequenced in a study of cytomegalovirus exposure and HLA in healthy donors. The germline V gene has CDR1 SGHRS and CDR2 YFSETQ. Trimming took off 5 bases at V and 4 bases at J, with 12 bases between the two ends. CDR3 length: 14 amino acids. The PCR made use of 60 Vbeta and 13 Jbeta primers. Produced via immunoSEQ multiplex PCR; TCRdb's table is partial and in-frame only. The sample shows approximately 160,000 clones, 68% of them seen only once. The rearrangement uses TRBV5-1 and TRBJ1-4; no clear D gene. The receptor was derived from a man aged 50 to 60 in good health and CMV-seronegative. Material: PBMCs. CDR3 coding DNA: TGCGCCAGCAGTTCCCGGGATTTTAATGAAAAACTGTTTTTT. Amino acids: CASSSRDFNEKLFF.